This T cell receptor beta chain was recorded in a study of cytomegalovirus exposure and HLA in healthy donors (dated by TCRdb to 2017 to 2019). In the study overall: In an earlier analysis of some 550 of the donors, 250 to 350 Gb of sequence data and some 100 million unique TCR beta sequences from 180 million or so T cells were reported. An early release that covered 500 to 800 HLA-typed donors contained about 300 gigabases of sequencing data and 80 million or so unique TCR sequences. Of the approximately 400 genotyped donors, 80% to 90% were placed in the genetic ancestry cluster associated with self-reported Caucasian donors. The aim of the study was to test whether cataloging public T cell receptors could identify signatures of past pathogen exposure. Using immunosequencing, the study profiled T cell repertoires from roughly 650 subjects and related those repertoires to cytomegalovirus serostatus. Along with the roughly 610-subject first cohort, a separate validation cohort of 120 different subjects was used. To predict cytomegalovirus infection status, the study combined high-throughput TCR immunosequencing, statistical association of individual TCRs with disease status, and machine learning. In a later analysis, previously published TCR beta repertoires from 550 to 700 donors were re-analyzed and high-resolution HLA genotyping was added so that TCR occurrence patterns could be studied. In the later analysis, no new phenotypic data were used to find candidate immune exposures; instead, reliance was placed on TCR beta sequences and their occurrence across donors. To decide whether each TCR beta V gene segment behaved as functional or pseudogenic, an earlier analysis of approximately 600 of the donors relied on high-throughput TCR beta sequencing. Donor age, sex, ethnicity and CMV serostatus were compiled together with the repertoire data. A later genetic analysis took genome-wide SNP genotypes for about 55% of the 666 donors and used that subset as a discovery cohort. Every discovery cohort repertoire had been produced on one sequencing platform. Both class I and class II loci were covered by HLA typing, at four-digit resolution. The number of donors typed differed by locus, with roughly 620-630 for A, B, C, DRB1 and DQB1, around 520 for DQA1, 600 to 610 for DPA1, and roughly 450 for DPB1. Because of strong linkage in the cohort, roughly five DR-DQ haplotypes were treated as single units for association and clustering. Among 398 genotyped donors of the cohort, an average of 235,054 unique TCR beta nucleotide sequences were sequenced per donor, approximately 20% of them non-productive.

Library method: the immunoSEQ multiplex PCR assay. The multiplex PCR relied on a mix of 60 forward primers for TCR Vbeta segments and 13 reverse primers for TCR Jbeta segments. Amplification of the CDR3 region of rearranged TCR beta genes was performed with a multiplex PCR assay on genomic DNA. The amplified TCR beta libraries were sequenced on the Illumina HiSeq System as 87-base-pair reads. As for the original processing: A later analysis tallied around 87 million unique TCR beta chains across the 650 to 750 repertoires, and roughly 11 million of those chains were shared by two or more donors. To remove PCR and sequencing errors, raw reads were error-corrected and collapsed into unique sequences using a nearest-neighbor algorithm that merged closely related sequences. CDR3 sequences were aligned to IMGT reference sequences to assign V, D and J gene segments. For a sequence to be retained, a match of at least six nucleotides was required to both a V gene segment and a J gene segment. A rearrangement was called productive if the CDR3 had no stop codons and remained in frame with V and J, and every other rearrangement was called non-productive. Following IMGT convention, CDR3 was defined as the stretch from the second conserved V-encoded cysteine up to the conserved J-encoded phenylalanine. The earlier analysis of some 580 of the donors excluded any sequence lacking an unambiguous match to a single V gene segment. An earlier analysis of fewer than 750 of the donors called V segments functional above 56.7% productive rearrangements and segregating when the between-donor standard deviation exceeded 5%. A statistical classification framework was built to diagnose cytomegalovirus status from the catalog of TCR beta chain sequences. V and J gene assignment, in a later analysis, came from comparing TCR nucleotide sequences with IMGT/GENE-DB human TR gene sequences. Using the TCRdist pipeline, a later analysis assigned CDR3 sequences along with most-parsimonious VDJ recombination scenarios. In a later analysis, each TCR beta chain was defined by its CDR3 amino acid sequence together with its V-gene family, and reads lacking a unique V-gene family were excluded. A later analysis removed several hundred highly shared, low-generation-probability nucleotide sequences to deal with suspected cross-contamination and a sequencing artifact. In a later analysis, a clonal expansion index for each public chain was calculated from normalized within-repertoire ranks of inferred template counts. In a later analysis, generation probabilities were computed using a VDJ recombination model fitted to out-of-frame rearrangements, and the results were checked against IGoR. In a later analysis, TCR-TCR, TCR-HLA and TCR-CMV co-occurrence was scored with hypergeometric tests, and a repertoire-size bias correction was applied to TCR pairs. A later analysis estimated false discovery rates by permuting HLA or CMV assignments 20 times. In a later analysis, co-occurring TCRs were grouped using DBSCAN, with TCRdist sequence similarity added in when clustering inside HLA-allele-positive subsets. Co-occurrence clustering excluded repertoires with fewer than 30,000 or more than 120,000 public chains, plus five with anomalous nucleotide sharing. TCRdb mirrors the immuneACCESS table, restricted to in-frame sequences. Some clones are absent from its copies; in checked studies, under half trace to an unresolved V gene, and the reason for the others is unknown. V, J and clone size derive from that table, while D and trimming were established from the DNA sequence. For this sample the table gives over 100,000 clones, of which 60% to 85% were detected only once. Together, the top ten hold approximately 12% of the sample.

What the research found in general, with its limitations: In this cohort, only TCR beta chains were sequenced, and detectable features were limited by the absence of alpha or paired-chain data. In a later analysis, HLA-associated TCR beta chains showed more clonal expansion and lower generation probabilities than non-associated chains that were equally common. Sequencing depth was assumed to be roughly uniform across donors in the presence/absence analyses, though that assumption may not hold. Compared with the 666-donor mean, donors in an Asian-associated ancestry cluster had fewer N-insertions in productive TCRs, according to a later genetic analysis. Immune exposure information for the cohort was limited to CMV serostatus. Cytomegalovirus status was reported to be diagnosed by the classifier with high specificity and sensitivity in both the original and validation cohorts. Some IMGT-functional V segments, including TRBV6-2 and TRBV6-3, could not be distinguished by the 87-base-pair reads and were therefore excluded. In a later analysis, around 15,000 TCR beta sequences were associated with specific HLA alleles at a false discovery rate of 0.05. Linkage disequilibrium might explain the correlated functional status among segregating V segments, but an unknown experimental factor could not be excluded. The authors suggested that the approach could potentially be generalized to other disease states and immunological phenotypes. A later analysis found that TCR association rates varied across HLA loci, with DRB1 alleles showing the most associated TCRs and HLA-C alleles the fewest. A group of highly shared sequence variants was considered likely to be a technical artifact of the sequencing pipeline. While some public TCRs were present in many individuals, most TCR sequences turned up only very rarely across donors. A later genetic analysis associated a missense DCLRE1C variant with V-gene and J-gene trimming of TCR beta chains, and an independent cohort replicated the association. Because HLA typing was unavailable for some donors at each locus, only the typed subset was used in association tests. Broadly in line with IMGT annotations, most TCR beta V segments showed up in productive rearrangements about 90% or about 30% of the time in an earlier analysis of 450 to 750 of the donors. According to a later analysis, parvovirus B19, influenza, CMV and Epstein-Barr virus appeared linked to several top co-occurrence clusters. In a later analysis, most CMV-associated TCR beta chains were found to appear HLA-restricted, with HLA associations seemingly driven largely by CMV exposure. A few of the identified cytomegalovirus-associated TCR beta chains were confirmed in vitro to be specific for cytomegalovirus antigens. A further reported finding was that TCR beta sequences accurately predicted the HLA-A and HLA-B alleles for most subjects in the first cohort. Roughly 17 rarely observed V segments, including chromosome 9 orphons, were excluded from the earlier analysis of some 590 of the donors because counts were too low. When HLA alleles, especially DR and DQ, strongly co-occurred, TCR associations were difficult to assign to individual alleles. The study gave a list of some 150 TCR beta chains associated with cytomegalovirus.

In total, roughly 670 healthy bone marrow donors made up the cohort. At the time of sampling, all cohort members were nominally healthy, though unrecorded immune exposures were likely present. The donor was CMV seropositive and belonged to the group of about 290 seropositive cohort members. Each donor provided a peripheral blood sample, and peripheral blood mononuclear cells were used for TCR beta sequencing. The Qiagen DNeasy Blood Extraction Kit was used to extract genomic DNA from the blood cell samples. With regard to this clone: Its antigen remains unidentified. No much larger clonotype is one base removed from it; base qualities were not supplied.

V lost 7 bases and J lost 2 bases, and the count of bases not matched to a germline gene is 5. Including cysteine and phenylalanine, the CDR3 has 15 amino acids. Only the CDR3 region is kept as DNA, spanning 45 bases read in frame from base 1. Sequences MNHEY (CDR1) and SVGAGI (CDR2) are obtained from the germline V gene. The material sequenced was PBMCs. The TCR sequence derives from a woman in her thirties or forties in good health and CMV-seropositive. The rearrangement combines TRBV6-5 with TRBJ2-2; a stretch of 9 junction bases matches TRBD2. The CDR3 is CASTAGTSNTGELFF. Here is the DNA: TGTGCCAGCACGGCGGGGACTAGCAACACCGGGGAGCTGTTTTTT.